This T cell receptor (beta chain) was recorded in a study of blood T cell repertoires in COVID-19. The overall study: The United States, Italy and Spain were the sources of the acute and convalescent COVID-19 samples.

The study drew participants aged about 18 to 90 years from under 30 US areas. Cohorts were determined from participant-reported clinical history. V lost 6 bases, J lost 4 bases, and 4 bases stayed unmatched. The length of the CDR3 is 15 residues. The germline gives CDR1 MNHEY, CDR2 SVGEGT. In the authors' workflow: Amplified reference gene primers provided the basis for estimating nucleated cell counts. Clones were sequenced by immunoSEQ multiplex PCR, and TCRdb holds only the in-frame ones, with some missing. V and J calls and clone size are given by that table; D and trimming were obtained from the DNA. The sample shows 300,000 to 400,000 clones, approximately 86% of them seen only once.

The chain combines TRBV6-2 or TRBV6-3 with TRBJ2-5, with 14 bases fitting TRBD2. Sequencing was carried out using PBMCs or T cells enriched from blood (not recorded which). The sequence was collected from a woman in her forties with acute COVID-19. CDR3 amino acids: CASSDGLAGGETQYF. The CDR3 region has the DNA TGTGCCAGCAGCGACGGACTAGCGGGAGGAGAGACCCAGTACTTC.